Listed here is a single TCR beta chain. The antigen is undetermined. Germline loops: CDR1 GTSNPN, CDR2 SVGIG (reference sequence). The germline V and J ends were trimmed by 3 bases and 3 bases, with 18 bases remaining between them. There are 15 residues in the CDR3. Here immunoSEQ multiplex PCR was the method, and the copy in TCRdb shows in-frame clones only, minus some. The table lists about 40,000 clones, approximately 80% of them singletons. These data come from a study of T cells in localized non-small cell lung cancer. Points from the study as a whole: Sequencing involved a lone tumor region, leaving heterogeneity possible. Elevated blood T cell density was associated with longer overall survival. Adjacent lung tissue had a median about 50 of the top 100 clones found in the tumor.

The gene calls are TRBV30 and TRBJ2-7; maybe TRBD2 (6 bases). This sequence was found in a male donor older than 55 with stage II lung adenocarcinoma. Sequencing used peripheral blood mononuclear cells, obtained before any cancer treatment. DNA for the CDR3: TGTGCCTGGAGCCCGGGAGCGAAGAGGATCTACGAGCAGTACTTC. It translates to CAWSPGAKRIYEQYF.